This T cell receptor (beta chain) was recorded in a study of blood T cells in healthy people across ages. Comments on this clonotype: Its antigen is as yet unknown.

Per sample, at least 5 micrograms of total RNA were extracted. Study-level results: Possibly, changes in expanded clonotypes were confounded because donor CMV status was unknown.

The CDR3 extends over 13 amino acids. V was cut by 3 bases and J by 6 bases, with 11 bases left in between. Germline V gene data show CDR1 as MGHRA and CDR2 as YSYEKL. Using a J-beta primer mix together with a sample-barcoded 5' primer, a second PCR was run for roughly 6 to 12 cycles. A template-switch adaptor containing 12 random nucleotides labeled each cDNA molecule. TCRdb ran MiXCR on the 5' RACE reads and lists one entry per CDR3 protein. This table has around 1,900,000 distinct CDR3 sequences, about 39% appearing once. The TCR originated in a human donor in good health. The sample was blood. V usage is TRBV4-1 and J usage is TRBJ1-1; D not certain. This CDR3 reads CASSHPGVSEAFF. DNA of the CDR3: TGCGCCAGCAGCCACCCCGGGGTTTCTGAAGCTTTCTTT.